Listed here are 5 T cell receptor beta chains from one sample, sequenced in a study of blood T cell repertoires in COVID-19. Sequencing used immunoSEQ multiplex PCR; TCRdb keeps in-frame clones, though not all of them. This table holds some 200,000 clones, approximately 86% found once. Sequencing used peripheral blood. These receptors all stem from a man aged 55-75 years with COVID-19, enrolled during active disease.

The gene calls are TRBV28 and TRBJ2-7; 7 bases match TRBD1. This CDR3 spans 15 amino acids. Per germline, CDR1 MDHEN and CDR2 SYDVKM. V shed 5 bases and J 4 bases; nucleotides not matched to a gene: 11. The CDR3 DNA is TGTGCCAGCAGTAACCTGGACAGGTGGGCTTACGAGCAGTACTTC. Amino acid sequence: CASSNLDRWAYEQYF.

This clone was seen a few times. The chain recombines TRBV28 with TRBJ1-5; no reliable D call. CDR1 is MDHEN, CDR2 SYDVKM, per germline. The V end lost 3 bases, the J end lost 1 base, and 10 bases lay between the germline ends. The CDR3 runs to 15 residues. The CDR3 reads CASSLVGLSNQPQHF. As DNA, the CDR3 is TGTGCCAGCAGTTTGGTCGGACTAAGCAATCAGCCCCAGCATTTT.

Comments on this clone: This may be a read error: a much more frequent sequence differs by one nucleotide. The chain joins TRBV2 to TRBJ2-1; 9 positions agree with TRBD2. With V trimmed by 6 bases and J by 6 bases, 3 bases remained unmatched. The CDR3 loop spans 13 amino acids. Germline CDR1 reads SNHLY; CDR2 reads FYNNEI. CDR3 nucleotides: TGTGCCAGCAGCGCGACTAGCGGCAATGAGCAGTTCTTC. This encodes CASSATSGNEQFF.

The chain couples TRBV4-1 to TRBJ1-4; the D gene is possibly TRBD1 (5 bases). This CDR3 spans 15 amino acids. From germline, CDR1 is MGHRA and CDR2 YSYEKL. V was clipped by 5 bases and J by 5 bases, with 15 bases between them. The CDR3: CASSFWGRANEKLFF. In DNA form, the CDR3 reads TGCGCCAGCAGCTTCTGGGGCAGGGCCAATGAAAAACTGTTTTTT.

The V gene is TRBV7-6, the J gene TRBJ1-2; D unresolved. Germline V lookup: CDR1 SGHVS, CDR2 FNYEAQ. The CDR3 consists of 13 residues. The V and J ends lost 1 base and 2 bases respectively, with 5 bases between them. The CDR3 nucleotides read TGTGCCAGCAGCTTAGACGGGAACTATGGCTACACCTTC. It yields the protein CASSLDGNYGYTF. The full variable domain, completed using reference TRBV7-6 and TRBJ1-2, is GAGVSQSPRYKVTKRGQDVALRCDPISGHVSLYWYRQALGQGPEFLTYFNYEAQQDKSGLPNDRFSAERPEGSISTLTIQRTEQRDSAMYRCASSLDGNYGYTFGSGTRLTVV.